This TCR beta chain was sequenced for a study of glioma-infiltrating T cells. Study as a whole: Presurgical dexamethasone in glioma patients lasted six or fewer days. About 1.1 million peripheral T cells were targeted at about 4- to 10-fold coverage.

This clonotype was seen a single time. Its antigen is still unknown. Germline and junction disagree at one end, which may indicate a read error. The iRepertoire nested amplicon-rescue multiplex PCR amplified TCR alpha and beta CDR3s from RNA. Input was about 85-450 ng of tissue mRNA or PBMC total RNA. TCRdb re-analysed the multiplex PCR reads in MiXCR, keeping a single row per CDR3 protein. The table includes fewer than 500,000 distinct CDR3 sequences, roughly two fifths detected once. Findings and caveats of the study: Gliomas, especially low-grade, showed above-expected tissue-blood divergence; non-neoplastic patients showed below.

Germline CDR1 reads MNHEY; CDR2 reads SMNVEV (reference sequence). This CDR3 is built from 18 residues. The V gene is TRBV27, the J gene TRBJ2-1; 7 bases match TRBD2. Sequencing was done on a sample of glioma tissue, nonneoplastic brain tissue, or PBMCs (not recorded which). This TCR was sampled from a human donor with low-grade glioma or glioblastoma, undergoing nonglioma brain surgery, or in good health (not recorded which). The DNA of the CDR3 is TGTGCCAGCAGTTCATCGGCGGGAGAGCCTCGATTGTACAATAAGCAGTTCTTC. Translation gives CASSSSAGEPRLYNKQFF.